This T cell receptor beta chain is drawn from a study of OX40 agonist ivuxolimab in advanced cancers. On this clone itself: Antigen unknown.

Points from the study as a whole: Among T cells, CD8+ cells averaged more expanded clones than CD4+ cells. Clonal expansion among partial responders at 0.1-3.0 mg/kg ranked near the lowest. Both CD4+ and CD8+ T cell populations in blood had undergone clonal expansion by week 6 at 0.1 to 3.0 mg/kg.

From germline, CDR1 is LGHNA and CDR2 YNFKEQ. V shed 0 bases and J shed 7 bases, with 15 bases lying between them. CDR3 length equals 16 residues. The table came from immunoSEQ multiplex PCR; TCRdb's copy has only in-frame clones and leaves some out. The repertoire consists of 65,000 to 90,000 clones, with about 90% occurring once and the leading ten covering approximately 8%. Specimen: CD4+ or CD8+ T cells sorted from blood, collected in a trial of the OX40 agonist ivuxolimab. This receptor was identified in an adult with an advanced solid tumor such as melanoma, head and neck, liver or kidney cancer. The chain combines TRBV4-2 with TRBJ2-2; the D call may be TRBD1 or TRBD2 (7 bases each). In DNA, the CDR3 is TGTGCCAGCAGCCAAGACTGGGAGGGGGCCGGCGGGGAGCTGTTTTTT. Translating gives CASSQDWEGAGGELFF.